Listed here are 28 T cell receptor beta chains from one sample, sequenced in a study of blood T cells in healthy people across ages (dated by TCRdb to about 2015). Receptor libraries were prepared by 5' RACE. Reads for this sample came from an Illumina HiSeq 2500. A second PCR of roughly 7 to 11 cycles was performed with a sample-barcoded 5' primer and a J-beta primer mix. Starting from the raw public reads, TCRdb applied fastp trimming at Q25, assembled clones with MiXCR and retained in-frame beta chains. Rows are combined by CDR3 protein, so each entry shows the most common genes and DNA. Present in this sample are about 800,000 distinct CDR3 sequences, roughly 25% of which were seen just once. The ten most abundant clones make up approximately 3.7% of the sample. This same sample was also taken into another study, of T cells of mothers and their children.

Material: blood. These receptors all come from a boy younger than 18 in good health.

This clonotype was observed a few times. V is TRBV5-6 and J is TRBJ2-4; 10 bases align to TRBD2. After removal of 3 bases from V and 8 bases from J, the junction contained 8 bases not matched to a gene. Germline CDR1 is SGHDT and CDR2 is YYEEEE. The CDR3 is 15 residues long. The CDR3 spells CASSSAGLAADIQYF. CDR3 nucleotide sequence: TGTGCCAGCAGCTCCGCCGGACTAGCGGCGGACATTCAGTACTTC. Supplemented by reference TRBV5-6 and TRBJ2-4, the full variable domain reads DAGVTQSPTHLIKTRGQQVTLRCSPKSGHDTVSWYQQALGQGPQFIFQYYEEEERQRGNFPDRFSGHQFPNYSSELNVNALLLGDSALYLCASSSAGLAADIQYFGAGTRLSVL.

This clonotype was recorded a few times. The chain has TRBV7-9 and TRBJ1-5, with TRBD1 as a possible D gene (5 bases). Germline CDR1 SEHNR, CDR2 FQNEAQ (reference sequence). V was shortened by 3 bases and J by 1 base, with 16 bases between the two germline ends. The CDR3 has 17 residues. This CDR3 reads CASSFSSVEGSNQPQHF. CDR3 bases: TGTGCCAGCAGCTTTTCCTCGGTGGAGGGGAGCAATCAGCCCCAGCATTTT.

V is TRBV12-3 or TRBV12-4 and J is TRBJ2-4; the D gene is possibly TRBD2 (6 bases). V shed 4 bases and J shed 5 bases, with 15 bases lying between them. This CDR3 has 15 residues. The CDR3 coding sequence is TGTGCCAGCAGTTCACCGGGACTCACCCAAAACATTCAGTACTTC. Translated: CASSSPGLTQNIQYF.

This sequence joins TRBV18 and TRBJ2-2; a possible D gene is TRBD2 (5 bases). Germline V gene data show CDR1 as KGHSH and CDR2 as LQKENI. There are 17 residues in the CDR3. V was pared by 2 bases and J by 6 bases, with 19 bases between. The CDR3 DNA sequence: TGTGCCAGCTCACCATCTCGGGATTCATCAAGACCCGGGGAGCTGTTTTTT. This encodes CASSPSRDSSRPGELFF.

This clonotype came up many times. The chain carries TRBV28 and TRBJ1-4, with 8 bases that match TRBD1. J was trimmed by 8 bases and V by 11 bases; bases with no gene match: 16. Germline CDR1 and CDR2: MDHEN and SYDVKM. The CDR3 totals 15 residues. This CDR3 reads CAARQGPSLGEKLFF. CDR3 DNA: TGTGCCGCTCGACAGGGGCCGTCACTCGGGGAAAAACTGTTTTTT.

V is TRBV12-3 or TRBV12-4 and J is TRBJ2-5, with a weak D call TRBD1 (12 bases). Matching the DNA end better, TRBJ2-7 makes the J call doubtful. The CDR3 has 20 residues. In DNA form, the CDR3 reads TGTGCCAGCAGTTCGCCGGGACAGGGGGCTAGCGGGGGGAGCTCCTACGAGCAGTACTTC. As protein: CASSSPGQGASGGSSYEQYF.

The chain has TRBV5-5 and TRBJ2-2; D gene uncertain. V was cut by 1 base and J by 5 bases, with 18 bases left in between. This CDR3 has 17 residues. Germline assignment: CDR1 SGHKS and CDR2 YYEKEE (reference sequence). The CDR3 nucleotides are TGTGCCAGCAGCTTGTCCCGGCGGAGCGCCCCGACCGGGGAGCTGTTTTTT. It is translated as CASSLSRRSAPTGELFF.

This chain uses TRBV3-1 with TRBJ2-5; 9 bases are shared with TRBD2. The CDR3 is 20 residues long. Germline V gene data show CDR1 as LGHDT and CDR2 as YNNKEL (reference sequence). With V trimmed by 0 bases and J by 1 base, 15 bases remained unmatched. CDR3 in DNA: TGTGCCAGCAGCCAAGAGGTTACGGGACTAGCCTCTGATATCCAAGAGACCCAGTACTTC. It encodes CASSQEVTGLASDIQETQYF.

This clonotype was found a few times. The chain recombines TRBV20-1 with TRBJ1-1; 7 bases line up with TRBD1. The germline CDR1 and CDR2 sequences are DFQATT and SNEGSKA (reference sequence). The CDR3 is 14 residues long. V lost 6 bases to trimming and J lost 4 bases; unmatched junction nucleotides: 11. The DNA for the CDR3 is TGCAGTGCGCCCAGGGCAGGGGGTATCACTGAAGCTTTCTTT. Translation: CSAPRAGGITEAFF.

The chain combines TRBV7-9 with TRBJ2-5; D not resolved. The DNA end is more similar to TRBJ2-7, so the J call may be wrong. The CDR3 totals 16 residues. Germline lookup yields CDR1 SEHNR and CDR2 FQNEAQ (reference sequence). The CDR3 sequence: CASSPAGLGPSYEQYF. The CDR3 DNA sequence: TGTGCCAGCAGCCCGGCCGGGTTAGGGCCCTCCTACGAGCAGTACTTC.

The chain combines TRBV7-2 with TRBJ2-3; tentative D call: TRBD1 (6 bases). Trimming removed 3 bases at V and 5 bases at J, with 15 bases between. CDR3 length: 15 amino acids. From germline, CDR1 is SGHTA and CDR2 FQGNSA. As DNA, the CDR3 is TGTGCCAGCAGCTTTGTCCTCAGGGGAAGAGATACGCAGTATTTT. This encodes CASSFVLRGRDTQYF.

This clonotype showed up just a few times. V usage is TRBV7-9 and J usage is TRBJ2-7; no reliable D call. CDR1 and CDR2 (germline): SEHNR, FQNEAQ (reference sequence). The CDR3 is 13 residues long. V was clipped by 5 bases and J by 5 bases, with 13 bases between them. The CDR3 nucleotides are TGTGCCAGCAGCCCACCCAGGTACCACGAGCAGTACTTC. It encodes CASSPPRYHEQYF.

This clonotype was seen a handful of times. V and J are TRBV28 and TRBJ2-5, with 7 bases fitting TRBD2. The J call may not be correct, given that the DNA end is closer to TRBJ2-1. The CDR3 covers 18 residues. Per the germline V gene, CDR1 is MDHEN and CDR2 is SYDVKM. This chain's CDR3 is CASSLLGGGTKLTGEQFF. CDR3 in DNA: TGTGCCAGCAGTTTATTGGGCGGGGGTACGAAATTGACGGGGGAGCAGTTCTTC.

This clonotype appeared a few times. The chain has TRBV6-1 and TRBJ2-2; perhaps TRBD2 as D (5 bases). Trimming pared 6 bases from V and 1 base from J, leaving 18 bases between. The germline V gene has CDR1 MNHNS and CDR2 SASEGT. The CDR3 runs to 17 residues. CDR3 sequence (DNA): TGTGCCAGCAGATCCCTGCCGGCTAGCAGGAACACCGGGGAGCTGTTTTTT. It yields the protein CASRSLPASRNTGELFF.

The chain employs TRBV20-1 and TRBJ2-7; TRBD1 agrees at 8 bases. The CDR3 has 15 residues. V lost 2 bases, J lost 6 bases, and 12 bases stayed unmatched. Germline V CDR1 and CDR2: DFQATT, SNEGSKA (reference sequence). The CDR3 region is CSARPGTGRFSEQYF. In DNA form, the CDR3 reads TGCAGTGCTAGACCCGGGACAGGAAGATTCTCCGAGCAGTACTTC.

The CDR3 DNA is TGCAGTGTCCCGTTAGCGGGGGCCGAGACCCAGTACTTC. Its translation: CSVPLAGAETQYF. The chain carries TRBV20-1 and TRBJ2-5; 9 bases fit TRBD2. The length of the CDR3 is 13 residues. J gave up 5 bases and V 7 bases, and 8 bases lay outside the gene matches. Germline V gene lookup returns CDR1 DFQATT and CDR2 SNEGSKA (reference sequence).

A remark on this clonotype: The junction and the germline gene differ at one end; a read error may be behind it. DNA for the CDR3: TGCAGCGTCCTCCTACCAGGGGCGCTCTCCTACAATGAGCGGTTCTTC. This translates into CSVLLPGALSYNERFF. The J gene is TRBJ2-5, the V gene TRBV29-1; D perhaps matches TRBD1 (6 bases). Germline CDR1 SQVTM, CDR2 ANQGSEA. CDR3 length equals 16 residues.

The rearrangement links TRBV7-3 to TRBJ2-6, with D possibly TRBD1 on 5 matching bases. Trimming took 3 bases from V and 2 from J, leaving 8 bases between them. The CDR3 extends over 15 amino acids. In germline, CDR1 is SGHTA, CDR2 FQGTGA. The CDR3 coding sequence is TGTGCCAGCAGCTTGGACAACGCTGGGGCCAACGTCCTGACTTTC. Residues: CASSLDNAGANVLTF.

This clonotype was seen more than once but under ten times. The gene calls are TRBV7-3 and TRBJ2-5; either TRBD1 or TRBD2 may fit D (5 bases each). V gave up 2 bases and J gave up 6 bases, with 10 bases separating them. Germline assignment: CDR1 SGHTA and CDR2 FQGTGA. CDR3 length: 13 residues. DNA of the CDR3: TGTGCCAGCAGCTTAGGGGGACCGAAGACCCAGTACTTC. Translating gives CASSLGGPKTQYF.

Regarding this clonotype: Relative to the germline gene, one junction end is altered; a read error may explain this. This sequence joins TRBV7-2 and TRBJ1-2; 8 bases map to TRBD1. This CDR3 is 15 amino acids long. The germline V gene has CDR1 SGHTA and CDR2 FQGNSA. DNA for the CDR3: TGTGCCAGCAGCTTTTGGATTCAGGGACAGGATGGCAACACCTTC. It specifies CASSFWIQGQDGNTF. The whole variable domain, remainder taken from reference TRBV7-2 and TRBJ1-2, is GAGVSQSPSNKVTEKGKDVELRCDPISGHTALYWYRQSLGQGLEFLIYFQGNSAPDKSGLPSDRFSAERTGGSVSTLTIQRTQQEDSAVYLCASSFWIQGQDGNTFGSGTRLTVV.

The V gene is TRBV20-1, the J gene TRBJ2-1; the match to TRBD2 covers 9 bases. With the DNA end fitting TRBJ2-7 better, the J assignment may be wrong. Germline V gene lookup returns CDR1 DFQATT and CDR2 SNEGSKA (reference sequence). The CDR3 runs 14 residues. The CDR3 is CSASDSGGRGEQYF. In nucleotides, the CDR3 is TGCAGTGCTTCGGATAGCGGGGGAAGGGGCGAGCAGTACTTC.

This clonotype appeared a few times. This sequence joins TRBV29-1 and TRBJ2-5, with a weak D call TRBD1 (6 bases). The closer fit of TRBJ2-7 to the DNA end suggests the J call may be wrong. The CDR3 contains 13 residues. Germline values: CDR1 SQVTM, CDR2 ANQGSEA. The CDR3 here is CSVGTPNSYEQYF. CDR3 nucleotide sequence: TGCAGCGTGGGGACACCGAATTCCTACGAGCAGTACTTC.

This clonotype has a handful of counts. The chain carries TRBV20-1 and TRBJ2-3, with 11 positions matching TRBD2. The V segment lost 5 bases and the J segment 4 bases; nucleotides outside the gene matches: 8. The CDR3 totals 15 residues. Germline V CDR1 and CDR2: DFQATT, SNEGSKA (reference sequence). CDR3 loop: CSAALAGDRADTQYF. The CDR3 DNA sequence: TGCAGTGCTGCACTAGCGGGAGATCGGGCAGATACGCAGTATTTT.

The chain combines TRBV11-2 with TRBJ2-7; D not resolved. The V gene lost 3 bases and the J gene lost 6 bases, with 15 bases spanning the gap. This CDR3 region has 14 residues. Germline CDR1 reads SGHAT; CDR2 reads FQNNGV. In DNA form, the CDR3 reads TGTGCCAGCAGCTTTAGTATAGCTAACTTCGAGCAGTACTTC. Encoded protein: CASSFSIANFEQYF. Full variable domain (remainder filled in from reference TRBV11-2 and TRBJ2-7): EAGVAQSPRYKIIEKRQSVAFWCNPISGHATLYWYQQILGQGPKLLIQFQNNGVVDDSQLPKDRFSAERLKGVDSTLKIQPAKLEDSAVYLCASSFSIANFEQYFGPGTRLTVT.

The gene calls are TRBV20-1 and TRBJ2-3; 8 bases map to TRBD2. Germline V lookup: CDR1 DFQATT, CDR2 SNEGSKA (reference sequence). J was trimmed by 3 bases and V by 0 bases; bases with no gene match: 11. The CDR3 runs 17 residues. The CDR3 nucleotides read TGCAGTGCTAGAGACGACACTTTGACTAGCGTAACAGATACGCAGTATTTT. Protein: CSARDDTLTSVTDTQYF.

This chain uses TRBV7-2 with TRBJ1-4; 8 nucleotides match TRBD1. The germline V gene encodes CDR1 SGHTA and CDR2 FQGNSA. The V gene end was trimmed by 5 bases and the J gene end by 10 bases; junction bases not matched to a gene: 6. The CDR3 spans 13 residues. The chain's CDR3 is CASSGQGPAKLFF. The CDR3 DNA follows: TGTGCCAGCAGCGGACAGGGTCCTGCAAAACTGTTTTTT.

This chain connects TRBV29-1 to TRBJ2-5; TRBD2 is a possible D gene (5 bases). The CDR3 contains 16 residues. Per the germline V gene, CDR1 is SQVTM and CDR2 is ANQGSEA. The V end was cut by 4 bases, the J end by 1 base, with 19 bases between. As DNA, the CDR3 is TGCAGCGTTGGGAGCCGAGTTGGACTCCTCCAAGAGACCCAGTACTTC. Encoded protein: CSVGSRVGLLQETQYF.

Only a few counts were recorded for this clonotype. The chain uses TRBV24-1 and TRBJ1-1; 8 bases are shared with TRBD1. In germline, CDR1 is KGHDR, CDR2 SFDVKD. The CDR3 consists of 15 residues. V gave up 7 bases and J gave up 2 bases; unmatched junction bases: 8. CDR3 bases: TGTGCCACCAGATCCGGACAGGGAGGTAACACTGAAGCTTTCTTT. Translated: CATRSGQGGNTEAFF.